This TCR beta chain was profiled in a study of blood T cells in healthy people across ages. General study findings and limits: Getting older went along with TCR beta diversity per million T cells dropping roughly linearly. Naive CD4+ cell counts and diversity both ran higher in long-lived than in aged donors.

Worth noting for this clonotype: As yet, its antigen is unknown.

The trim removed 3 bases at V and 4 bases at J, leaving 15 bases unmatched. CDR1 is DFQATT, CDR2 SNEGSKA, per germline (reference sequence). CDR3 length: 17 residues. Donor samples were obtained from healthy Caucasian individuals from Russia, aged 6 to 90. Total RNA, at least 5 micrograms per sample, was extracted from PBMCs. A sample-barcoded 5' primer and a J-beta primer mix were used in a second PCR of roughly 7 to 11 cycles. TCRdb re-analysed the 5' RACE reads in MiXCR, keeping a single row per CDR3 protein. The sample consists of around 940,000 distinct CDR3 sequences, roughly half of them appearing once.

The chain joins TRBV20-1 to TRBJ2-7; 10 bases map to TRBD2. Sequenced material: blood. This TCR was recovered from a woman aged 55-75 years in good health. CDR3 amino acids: CSARSPIAGGITYEQYF. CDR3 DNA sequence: TGCAGTGCTAGGAGCCCGATAGCGGGAGGTATTACGTACGAGCAGTACTTC.